The 25 T cell receptor beta chains presented below share a single source sample, sequenced in a study of T cells after posttransplantation cyclophosphamide. Data came from immunoSEQ multiplex PCR; TCRdb stores just in-frame clones and leaves some out. This table holds just over 65,000 clones, about 93% found once. Sequenced input: PBMCs. The source of these receptors is a woman aged 25 to 39 in good health and a related stem cell transplant donor.

J is TRBJ1-1 and V is TRBV2; tentative D call: TRBD1 (5 bases). CDR1 is SNHLY, CDR2 FYNNEI, per germline. The V end lost 6 bases, the J end lost 0 bases, and 11 bases lay between the germline ends. The CDR3 extends over 14 amino acids. CDR3 DNA sequence: TGTGCCAGCAGCCCGGGACGTTTGAACACTGAAGCTTTCTTT. Its protein product is CASSPGRLNTEAFF.

The V and J genes are TRBV19 and TRBJ2-2; 7 nucleotides agree with TRBD2. The length of the CDR3 is 14 residues. V shed 7 bases, J shed 6 bases, and the junction held 8 bases outside the gene matches. The germline CDR1 and CDR2 sequences are LNHDA and SQIVND (reference sequence). CDR3 loop: CASKSGGEAGELFF. DNA for the CDR3: TGTGCCAGTAAAAGTGGGGGGGAAGCCGGGGAGCTGTTTTTT. The entire variable domain, with the rest obtained from reference TRBV19 and TRBJ2-2, is as follows: DGGITQSPKYLFRKEGQNVTLSCEQNLNHDAMYWYRQDPGQGLRLIYYSQIVNDFQKGDIAEGYSVSREKKESFPLTVTSAQKNPTAFYLCASKSGGEAGELFFGEGSRLTVL.

The V call is TRBV4-1, the J call TRBJ1-5; D unresolved. Trimming left V 0 bases short and J 1 base short, with 7 bases between. The CDR3 runs to 15 residues. CDR1 and CDR2 (germline): MGHRA, YSYEKL. The chain's CDR3 is CASSQETGSNQPQHF. The CDR3 DNA reads TGCGCCAGCAGCCAAGAGACGGGGAGCAATCAGCCCCAGCATTTT.

This clone was found once. The chain couples TRBV2 to TRBJ1-1; D is ambiguous. Trimming took 7 bases from V and 3 from J, leaving 9 bases between them. The CDR3 has 12 residues. Per germline, CDR1 SNHLY and CDR2 FYNNEI. CDR3 nucleotide sequence: TGTGCCAGCATCCTCAGTTACACTGAAGCTTTCTTT. It translates to CASILSYTEAFF.

J is TRBJ2-7 and V is TRBV28; TRBD1 matches at 8 bases. Germline V gene sequence: CDR1 MDHEN, CDR2 SYDVKM. V trimming: 6 bases; J trimming: 6 bases; junction bases outside the gene matches: 10. The CDR3 covers 14 residues. CDR3 in amino acids: CASSAPDRAAEQYF. The CDR3 region has the DNA TGTGCCAGCAGCGCGCCGGACAGGGCGGCCGAGCAGTACTTC.

The chain is built from TRBV7-9 and TRBJ1-6, with 7 bases aligning to TRBD1. This CDR3 has 13 residues. With 5 bases clipped from V and 13 bases from J, the junction kept 8 bases outside the gene matches. The germline V gene has CDR1 SEHNR and CDR2 FQNEAQ (reference sequence). The CDR3 sequence is CASSPGGTLPLHF. The CDR3, as DNA: TGTGCCAGCAGCCCAGGGGGGACGTTGCCCCTCCACTTT.

V is TRBV5-4 and J is TRBJ1-1; 10 bases agree with TRBD1. The CDR3 contains 16 residues. V gave up 3 bases and J gave up 0 bases; unmatched junction bases: 5. In germline, CDR1 is SGHNT, CDR2 YYREEE (reference sequence). CDR3 region: CASSSGTGVLNTEAFF. CDR3 DNA sequence: TGTGCCAGCAGCTCTGGGACAGGGGTCTTGAACACTGAAGCTTTCTTT.

The chain couples TRBV6-6 to TRBJ1-4; TRBD1 aligns across 7 bases. Germline lookup yields CDR1 MNHNY and CDR2 SVGAGI (reference sequence). V trimming: 6 bases; J trimming: 6 bases; junction bases outside the gene matches: 10. CDR3 length: 15 residues. The CDR3 sequence is CASSRKGQTDEKLFF. The CDR3 nucleotides read TGTGCCAGCAGCCGGAAGGGACAGACGGATGAAAAACTGTTTTTT.

The rearrangement uses TRBV18 and TRBJ2-2; 7 bases map to TRBD1. The CDR3 totals 14 residues. Germline V CDR1 and CDR2: KGHSH, LQKENI. With V trimmed by 3 bases and J by 4 bases, 2 bases remained unmatched. CDR3 sequence reads: CASSPPGGTGELFF. The CDR3 DNA reads TGTGCCAGCTCACCTCCAGGGGGCACCGGGGAGCTGTTTTTT. The complete variable domain, with remaining parts taken from reference TRBV18 and TRBJ2-2, reads NAGVMQNPRHLVRRRGQEARLRCSPMKGHSHVYWYRQLPEEGLKFMVYLQKENIIDESGMPKERFSAEFPKEGPSILRIQQVVRGDSAAYFCASSPPGGTGELFFGEGSRLTVL.

The chain couples TRBV19 to TRBJ1-6; a possible D gene is TRBD1 (5 bases). Germline assignment: CDR1 LNHDA and CDR2 SQIVND (reference sequence). This CDR3 has 13 amino acids. With 8 bases removed from V and 6 bases from J, the gap between germline ends came to 11 bases. The CDR3 loop reads CASLRGINSPLHF. As DNA, the CDR3 is TGTGCCAGTCTACGGGGGATTAATTCACCCCTCCACTTT.

The genes are TRBV27 and TRBJ1-2; 10 positions agree with TRBD1. This CDR3 region has 15 residues. Germline values: CDR1 MNHEY, CDR2 SMNVEV (reference sequence). The ends lost 5 bases at V and 1 base at J; junction bases unmatched: 4. CDR3 amino acids: CASSTDRGLNYGYTF. DNA of the CDR3: TGTGCCAGCAGTACAGACAGGGGGCTTAACTATGGCTACACCTTC.

The rearrangement joins TRBV30 to TRBJ2-6, with D tentatively TRBD2 (6 bases). The CDR3 consists of 16 residues. The V gene lost 3 bases and the J gene lost 1 base, with 13 bases spanning the gap. Germline V gives CDR1 GTSNPN, CDR2 SVGIG (reference sequence). The DNA of the CDR3 is TGTGCCTGGAGATCGACTAGGGCGTCTGGGGCCAACGTCCTGACTTTC. Amino acids: CAWRSTRASGANVLTF.

The gene calls are TRBV30 and TRBJ1-4; 7 nucleotides line up with TRBD1. The CDR3 is 14 amino acids. The V gene's germline CDR1 is GTSNPN and CDR2 SVGIG (reference sequence). V gave up 3 bases and J gave up 7 bases; unmatched junction bases: 8. The CDR3 region is CAWRTGLSGEKLFF. CDR3 in DNA: TGTGCCTGGAGGACAGGGTTATCTGGTGAAAAACTGTTTTTT.

The CDR3 protein is CASRHHLKEGANYGYTF. In DNA form, the CDR3 reads TGTGCCAGCCGGCACCATCTAAAAGAGGGGGCTAACTATGGCTACACCTTC. The chain links TRBV5-6 to TRBJ1-2; TRBD1 is a possible D gene (6 bases). V lost 7 bases and J lost 0, with 22 bases in between. Per the germline V gene, CDR1 is SGHDT and CDR2 is YYEEEE. CDR3 length equals 17 residues.

The gene calls are TRBV9 and TRBJ2-7, with D uncertain. CDR3 length: 13 residues. Germline CDR1 reads SGDLS; CDR2 reads YYNGEE. V lost 4 bases and J 2 bases, leaving 10 bases between the germline ends. The CDR3 here is CASSPNSAYEQYF. The CDR3 nucleotides read TGTGCCAGCAGCCCTAACAGCGCCTACGAGCAGTACTTC.

This clone was seen only once. J is TRBJ1-5 and V is TRBV28; TRBD1 matches at 7 bases. There are 15 residues in the CDR3. The ends lost 2 bases at V and 3 bases at J; junction bases unmatched: 4. Germline values: CDR1 MDHEN, CDR2 SYDVKM. The CDR3 here is CASSLQGTDNQPQHF. CDR3 DNA sequence: TGTGCCAGCAGTTTACAAGGGACAGACAATCAGCCCCAGCATTTT.

The rearrangement links TRBV30 to TRBJ2-7; D is possibly TRBD1 or TRBD2 (5 bases each). V lost 4 bases and J 0 bases, leaving 19 bases between the germline ends. There are 16 residues in the CDR3. Germline V gene lookup returns CDR1 GTSNPN and CDR2 SVGIG (reference sequence). The CDR3 bases are TGTGCCTGGACCGGGACGGCTATTATCAGCTCCTACGAGCAGTACTTC. It codes for CAWTGTAIISSYEQYF.

V usage is TRBV28 and J usage is TRBJ1-1; 7 bases agree with TRBD1. This CDR3 has 12 residues. The V gene end was trimmed by 6 bases and the J gene end by 11 bases; junction bases not matched to a gene: 9. Germline values: CDR1 MDHEN, CDR2 SYDVKM. CDR3 residues: CASSVQGRRAFF. CDR3 bases: TGTGCCAGCAGCGTACAGGGGCGGCGGGCTTTCTTT. The complete variable domain, with remaining parts taken from reference TRBV28 and TRBJ1-1, reads DVKVTQSSRYLVKRTGEKVFLECVQDMDHENMFWYRQDPGLGLRLIYFSYDVKMKEKGDIPEGYSVSREKKERFSLILESASTNQTSMYLCASSVQGRRAFFGQGTRLTVV.

This chain uses TRBV12-5 with TRBJ1-3; D perhaps matches TRBD1 (6 bases). The germline V gene encodes CDR1 LGHNT and CDR2 FRNRAP. The CDR3 contains 18 residues. Trimming left V 5 bases short and J 3 bases short, with 23 bases between. The CDR3 sequence is CASGLSSKTGLGGNTIYF. The CDR3 bases are TGTGCTAGTGGTCTATCCTCAAAAACAGGGTTAGGTGGAAACACCATATATTTT.

J is TRBJ1-2 and V is TRBV18; D uncertain. CDR3 length equals 14 residues. Germline CDR1 and CDR2: KGHSH and LQKENI. Trimming cost V 3 bases and J 4 bases, with 12 bases left between them. CDR3 amino acids: CASSPSGRTYGYTF. The CDR3 DNA follows: TGTGCCAGCTCACCGAGTGGGCGGACCTATGGCTACACCTTC.

This clone was detected only once. The chain recombines TRBV10-3 with TRBJ1-2; 8 bases agree with TRBD1. V lost 10 bases to trimming and J lost 7 bases; unmatched junction nucleotides: 14. The germline V gene has CDR1 ENHRY and CDR2 SYGVKD. CDR3 size: 14 residues. Written as DNA, the CDR3 is TGTGCCAGCTCCGTCAGGGGGCGTGTTTCTGGCTACACCTTC. It encodes CASSVRGRVSGYTF.

V is TRBV5-1 and J is TRBJ2-1, with 12 bases identical to TRBD2. Germline V gene sequence: CDR1 SGHRS, CDR2 YFSETQ. With V trimmed by 1 base and J by 0 bases, 2 bases remained unmatched. The CDR3 has 17 residues. The CDR3 sequence is CASSLTSGGYSYNEQFF. CDR3 sequence (DNA): TGCGCCAGCAGCTTGACTAGCGGGGGGTACTCCTACAATGAGCAGTTCTTC.

J is TRBJ1-1 and V is TRBV25-1; no clear D. CDR3 length: 13 amino acids. Trimming stripped 4 bases from V and 1 base from J, with 7 bases between. Germline V CDR1 and CDR2: MGHDK, SYGVNS. The CDR3 is CASSVGRNTEAFF. CDR3 DNA sequence: TGTGCCAGCAGTGTGGGCAGGAACACTGAAGCTTTCTTT.

The CDR3, as DNA: TGTGCCAGCAGTGACTCTCTAGCGAGGGATACGCAGTATTTT. Residues: CASSDSLARDTQYF. This chain connects TRBV6-4 to TRBJ2-3, with D tentatively TRBD2 (6 bases). The CDR3 runs to 14 residues. Trimming stripped 0 bases from V and 6 bases from J, with 10 bases between. Germline V CDR1 and CDR2: MRHNA, SNTAGT.

The chain couples TRBV9 to TRBJ2-1; the D gene could be TRBD1 or TRBD2 (5 bases each). Trimming left V 3 bases short and J 7 bases short, with 8 bases between. The CDR3 covers 12 residues. Germline V lookup: CDR1 SGDLS, CDR2 YYNGEE. This CDR3 is CASSGDGNEQFF. CDR3 DNA sequence: TGTGCCAGCAGCGGGGACGGGAATGAGCAGTTCTTC.